The TCR beta chain under discussion was sequenced for a study of T cell responses to AZD1222 COVID-19 vaccine (dated by TCRdb to the early 2020s). At the level of the whole study: AZD1222 recipients with second doses at about 4 weeks or about 12 weeks were pooled, because spike-specific TCR depth and breadth did not differ between schedules. TCR sequencing covered some 240 trial participants: 200 to 210 given two doses of AZD1222 and approximately 26 given two doses of MenACWY control vaccine. Trial participants were enrolled into age subgroups of 18-55, 56-69 and 70-plus years, which contained around 140, 26 and 57 TCR-sequenced participants, respectively. Broader findings and caveats from the paper: Most participants were white British and females outnumbered males, and the authors suggested that clonal diversity may have been underestimated. Conclusions about previously exposed vaccinees were limited because only a handful of AZD1222 recipients were SARS-CoV-2 seropositive at baseline. Because no day 14 peak-response samples were available, the repertoires could be characterized only after the peak T cell response. CD4 TCRs associated with the vaccine covered the entire spike protein, and the dominant responses were in regions 160-218 and 743-854. After two AZD1222 doses, spike-specific TCR breadth and depth were significantly higher than at day 0 and than in MenACWY recipients. The 56-69-year group was small, and its depth increase did not reach significance, likely because of low power. Nearly half of unique spike-specific TCRs reportedly recognized epitopes outside regions mutated in the B.1.351 and B.1.1.7 variants.

This specimen's time point label, interpreted: baseline before first vaccination. The vaccinee samples were drawn from two UK trials, COV001 and COV002, one of which was a single-blind randomized controlled phase 2/3 trial testing AZD1222 (ChAdOx1 nCoV-19) in healthy adults. Trial participant PBMC samples were collected at day 0 and day 28 after the second dose for TCRbeta chain sequencing. The CDR3 regions of human TCRbeta chains were subjected to immunosequencing. Regarding the original processing steps: TCRs in the repertoires were matched against a reference library of SARS-CoV-2-specific TCRs that had been generated with the MIRA antigen-specificity platform. Breadth was defined as the fraction of unique TCRs that were SARS-CoV-2-associated, and depth was defined as the fraction of total T cells that were SARS-CoV-2-associated. Using the MIRA data, each spike-specific TCR was assigned both to the spike region to which the TCR was reactive and to a CD4 or CD8 class. Log10-transformed breadth and depth values were compared by one-way ANOVA with Sidak's multiple comparisons tests. TCRdb's version of the immuneACCESS table is confined to in-frame rearrangements and falls short of the full clone set. An unresolved V gene accounts for under half of the shortfall where checked; the remainder is of unknown origin. The DNA was the basis for D and trimming; V, J and clone size are from that table. The sample table records 100,000 to 150,000 clones; over 90% of these occur just once. Roughly 5.4% of the sample is in the top ten clones.

The germline V gene supplies CDR1 SGDLS and CDR2 YYNGEE. Deletion took 6 bases off V and 4 bases off J, with a span of 8 bases between the germline ends. The cysteine opens and the phenylalanine closes a CDR3 of 12 amino acids. Of the read, only the CDR3 DNA is kept; its 36 bases are in frame from base 1. As to this clone: The antigen this receptor binds is unknown. No quality values exist for individual bases; no much larger clone is one base distant.

Material: peripheral blood, obtained on day 0 of AZD1222 vaccination. The TCR comes from an adult in good health. The sequence links TRBV9 to TRBJ1-3; a weak D assignment points to TRBD1 (5 bases agree). The sequence in DNA is TGTGCCAGCAAAGGGGTCGGAAACACCATATATTTT. Its translation reads: CASKGVGNTIYF.